The source of this T cell receptor (beta chain) is a study of cytomegalovirus exposure and HLA in healthy donors. There are a few counts of this clone. Germline V gene data show CDR1 as SQVTM and CDR2 as ANQGSEA. This CDR3 is built from 16 residues. With 0 bases clipped from V and 0 bases from J, the junction kept 4 bases outside the gene matches. The PCR had 60 Vbeta and 13 Jbeta primers. Only in-frame clones appear in the TCRdb table, and some are missing; sequencing was by immunoSEQ multiplex PCR. In the table there are 69,000 or so clones, under 85% of which are singletons. This sequence joins TRBV29-1 and TRBJ2-1; 8 bases agree with TRBD2. Sequencing used PBMCs. The receptor comes from a woman aged 55-75 years in good health and CMV-seropositive. The CDR3 DNA follows: TGCAGCGTTGAAGATCCCGGGACTAGCTCCTACAATGAGCAGTTCTTC. The encoded protein is CSVEDPGTSSYNEQFF.